The clone carrying this T cell receptor beta chain occurred a few times. These data belong to a study of low-dose radiotherapy and immunotherapy resistance in tumors. Alpha and beta chains were covered, as first-strand cDNA relied on TRAV- and TRBV-specific primers. Over approximately 20 PCR cycles, TCRs were amplified from a constant-region primer and V-primer adapter. TCRdb passed the reads through MiXCR, listing each CDR3 protein once. The sample consists of 14,000 to 15,000 distinct CDR3 sequences, 40% to 60% of them appearing once. The trim removed 5 bases at V and 1 base at J, leaving 6 bases unmatched. The CDR3 contains 15 residues. The germline V gene has CDR1 DFQATT and CDR2 SNEGSKA (reference sequence).

The TCR comes from a human donor with advanced metastatic prostate, ovarian, gallbladder or colorectal cancer (not recorded which). This table probably holds off-target reads from a library built for another chain. The J gene is TRBJ1-5, the V gene TRBV20-1; 9 nucleotides line up with TRBD1. The CDR3 is CSAGTGGKSNQPQHF. The CDR3 DNA follows: TGCAGTGCTGGTACAGGGGGCAAGAGCAATCAGCCCCAGCATTTT.